This T cell receptor beta chain was recovered during a study of CD8+ T cells in alopecia areata. Study in general: Those patients who were treated received oral tofacitinib, which was given at 5 to 10 mg twice daily for moderate-to-severe alopecia areata. Study-wide findings and caveats: Normal scalp showed lower clonality than lesional scalp, especially alopecia totalis/universalis.

Of note for this clone: As yet, its antigen is unknown.

The CDR3 consists of 13 residues. V lost 4 bases, J lost 9 bases, and 15 bases lay in between. Germline V lookup: CDR1 SGHTA, CDR2 FQGNSA. Investigators isolated RNA and reverse transcribed it into cDNA to act as the sequencing template. Here immunoSEQ multiplex PCR was the method, and the copy in TCRdb shows in-frame clones only, minus some. The sample shows roughly 200,000 clones, more than 60% of them seen only once. The sample consisted of CD4+ T cells sorted from blood, taken at week 0. The clonotype comes from a human donor with alopecia areata. V usage is TRBV7-2 and J usage is TRBJ1-2; no clear D. The CDR3 DNA is TGTGCCAGCAGCTCCCGCGGCGGGCGGAGCTACACCTTC. Its protein is CASSSRGGRSYTF.